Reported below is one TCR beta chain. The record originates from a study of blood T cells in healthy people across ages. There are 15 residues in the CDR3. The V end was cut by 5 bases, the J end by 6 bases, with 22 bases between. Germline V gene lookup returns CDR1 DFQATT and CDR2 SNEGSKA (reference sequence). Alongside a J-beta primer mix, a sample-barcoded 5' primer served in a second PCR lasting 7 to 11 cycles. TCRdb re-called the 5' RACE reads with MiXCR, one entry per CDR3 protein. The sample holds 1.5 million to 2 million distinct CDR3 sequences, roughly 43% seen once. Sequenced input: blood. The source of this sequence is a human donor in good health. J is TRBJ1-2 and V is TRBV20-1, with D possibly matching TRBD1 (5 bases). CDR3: CSAGIGTQGPHGYTF. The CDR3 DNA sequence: TGCAGTGCTGGGATCGGGACCCAGGGCCCACATGGCTACACCTTC.